The next 18 T cell receptor beta chains were all read from a single sample in a study of blood T cell repertoires in COVID-19. Clones were read by immunoSEQ multiplex PCR, and TCRdb kept only the in-frame ones, dropping some. Among about 59,000 clones listed, roughly 80% were seen once. Sequenced sample: peripheral blood. The receptor set was obtained from a human donor in a cohort sampled during active COVID-19.

The chain combines TRBV19 with TRBJ2-1; a weak D match, TRBD2 (6 bases). Germline CDR1 LNHDA, CDR2 SQIVND (reference sequence). This CDR3 region has 14 residues. V dropped 6 bases and J dropped 7 bases, with 16 bases sitting between them. CDR3 nucleotide sequence: TGTGCCAGTAGCCAGGGACTCCTGCGTAATGAGCAGTTCTTC. Protein sequence: CASSQGLLRNEQFF.

The genes are TRBV4-2 and TRBJ1-4; D call uncertain. The CDR3 is made up of 16 amino acids. Trimming cost V 0 bases and J 8 bases, with 16 bases left between them. CDR1 is LGHNA, CDR2 YNFKEQ, per germline. Here the CDR3 DNA reads TGTGCCAGCAGCCAAGATGAGGGTGTTGGTTCGGAAAAACTGTTTTTT. Protein: CASSQDEGVGSEKLFF.

This clone was counted once. The chain employs TRBV5-6 and TRBJ1-6; no clear D gene. The V gene lost 2 bases and the J gene lost 0 bases, with 6 bases spanning the gap. Germline lookup yields CDR1 SGHDT and CDR2 YYEEEE. The CDR3 is 15 residues long. CDR3 protein: CASSLISSYNSPLHF. CDR3 nucleotide sequence: TGTGCCAGCAGCTTAATTAGCTCCTATAATTCACCCCTCCACTTT.

The J gene is TRBJ2-7, the V gene TRBV6-2 or TRBV6-3; D is ambiguous. The CDR3 loop spans 12 amino acids. Germline V gene sequence: CDR1 MNHEY, CDR2 SVGEGT. V was clipped by 6 bases and J by 2 bases, with 8 bases between them. CDR3 in amino acids: CASSPAAYEQYF. Here the CDR3 DNA reads TGTGCCAGCAGCCCTGCGGCCTACGAGCAGTACTTC.

V usage is TRBV6-2 or TRBV6-3 and J usage is TRBJ2-7; TRBD1 agrees at 8 bases. J was trimmed by 1 base and V by 0 bases; bases with no gene match: 11. Germline V CDR1 and CDR2: MNHEY, SVGEGT. The CDR3 totals 18 residues. CDR3 loop: CASSYSRTTRDRSYEQYF. In DNA form, the CDR3 reads TGTGCCAGCAGTTACTCGAGGACAACCCGGGACAGGTCCTACGAGCAGTACTTC.

This rearrangement joins TRBV6-4 to TRBJ2-3; 9 nucleotides match TRBD2. Germline trimming cut 6 bases from V and 7 bases from J; bases unmatched to any gene: 26. Germline values: CDR1 MRHNA, CDR2 SNTAGT. This CDR3 has 20 amino acids. Written as DNA, the CDR3 is TGTGCCAGCAGAGCCGGGACCAGGCTAGCGGGATGGGGGACTACTAATACGCAGTATTTT. It translates to CASRAGTRLAGWGTTNTQYF.

The chain carries TRBV7-2 and TRBJ2-3; 10 bases agree with TRBD2. CDR3 size: 18 residues. Germline lookup yields CDR1 SGHTA and CDR2 FQGNSA. The V and J ends lost 1 base and 5 bases, in that order; junction bases with no gene match: 12. CDR3 bases: TGTGCCAGCAGCTTAGTGAGCCAAGCGGGGGGGCCCCGAGATACGCAGTATTTT. This codes for CASSLVSQAGGPRDTQYF.

The sample holds a few counts of this clone. The CDR3 DNA is TGTGCCAGTAGGAGCCGGGGAGAGACCCAGTACTTC. Amino acids: CASRSRGETQYF. The J gene is TRBJ2-5, the V gene TRBV19; maybe TRBD2 (5 bases). The V and J ends lost 6 bases and 4 bases respectively, with 9 bases between them. The CDR3 runs to 12 residues. CDR1 is LNHDA, CDR2 SQIVND, per germline (reference sequence).

This chain links TRBV6-2 or TRBV6-3 with TRBJ2-1; 10 bases align to TRBD2. Germline V gene lookup returns CDR1 MNHEY and CDR2 SVGEGT. The CDR3 loop spans 14 amino acids. The trim removed 2 bases at V and 6 bases at J, leaving 1 base unmatched. The CDR3 region is CASSYLAGVNEQFF. Written as DNA, the CDR3 is TGTGCCAGCAGTTACCTAGCGGGAGTCAATGAGCAGTTCTTC.

The genes are TRBV5-1 and TRBJ2-7, with TRBD1 as a possible D gene (6 bases). Germline V gene data show CDR1 as SGHRS and CDR2 as YFSETQ. CDR3 length equals 14 residues. Trimming cost V 0 bases and J 2 bases, with 9 bases left between them. This chain's CDR3 is CASSLETGTYEQYF. The DNA of the CDR3 is TGCGCCAGCAGCTTGGAGACAGGAACCTACGAGCAGTACTTC.

This chain connects TRBV10-1 to TRBJ2-5, with 7 bases matching TRBD2. CDR1 and CDR2 (germline): WNHNN, SYGVQD (reference sequence). J gave up 2 bases and V 3 bases, and 9 bases lay outside the gene matches. This CDR3 region has 16 residues. The CDR3 nucleotides are TGCGCCAGCAGTGAATTGTCTAGCGGACAACAAGAGACCCAGTACTTC. Amino acids: CASSELSSGQQETQYF.

V gene TRBV5-1 combines with J gene TRBJ2-1; 15 bases map to TRBD2. Germline V gene sequence: CDR1 SGHRS, CDR2 YFSETQ. The CDR3 has 20 residues. V shed 0 bases and J 0 bases; nucleotides not matched to a gene: 7. The CDR3 here is CASSLAGGLAGGSSYNEQFF. CDR3 bases: TGCGCCAGCAGCTTGGCCGGGGGACTAGCGGGAGGCAGCTCCTACAATGAGCAGTTCTTC.

This chain joins TRBV7-3 and TRBJ1-6; maybe TRBD1 (5 bases). V dropped 2 bases and J dropped 6 bases, with 11 bases sitting between them. The length of the CDR3 is 15 residues. Germline V gives CDR1 SGHTA, CDR2 FQGTGA. CDR3: CASSLQGLGNSPLHF. CDR3 coding DNA: TGTGCCAGCAGCTTACAGGGACTGGGTAATTCACCCCTCCACTTT.

This clone appeared a single time. The chain combines TRBV7-2 with TRBJ2-7; 11 bases map to TRBD2. V lost 5 bases and J lost 1; bases outside the gene matches: 10. This CDR3 is built from 17 residues. Germline V lookup: CDR1 SGHTA, CDR2 FQGNSA. CDR3 sequence (DNA): TGTGCCAGCAGCGGGACTAGCGGCCAGGGAGGATCCTACGAGCAGTACTTC. Its translation: CASSGTSGQGGSYEQYF.

The chain combines TRBV5-1 with TRBJ2-2; TRBD1 agrees at 10 bases. CDR1 SGHRS and CDR2 YFSETQ come from the germline V gene. The J segment lost 1 base and the V segment lost 3 bases, leaving 3 bases of the junction unmatched. This CDR3 has 16 residues. The DNA of the CDR3 is TGCGCCAGCAGCTCCCGGGACAGGGGGAACACCGGGGAGCTGTTTTTT. Protein product: CASSSRDRGNTGELFF.

Here the CDR3 DNA reads TGTGCCAGCAGCTTTCTCTGGCCGAACTACAACTACGAGCAGTACTTC. Amino acid sequence: CASSFLWPNYNYEQYF. J is TRBJ2-7 and V is TRBV5-6; D remains ambiguous. CDR1 and CDR2 (germline): SGHDT, YYEEEE. V lost 2 bases and J 3 bases, leaving 18 bases between the germline ends. The CDR3 is 16 amino acids.

The chain couples TRBV24-1 to TRBJ2-3, with a weak D call TRBD1 (6 bases). V was shortened by 4 bases and J by 3 bases, with 10 bases between the two germline ends. Germline CDR1 KGHDR, CDR2 SFDVKD. The length of the CDR3 is 14 residues. CDR3 amino acids: CATSDHRVTDTQYF. The CDR3 bases are TGTGCCACCAGTGACCACAGGGTTACAGATACGCAGTATTTT.

The rearrangement links TRBV9 to TRBJ2-3, with TRBD2 identical over 11 bases. The V segment lost 0 bases and the J segment 3 bases; nucleotides outside the gene matches: 3. CDR1 SGDLS and CDR2 YYNGEE come from the germline V gene. The CDR3 spans 16 residues. The CDR3 bases are TGTGCCAGCAGCGTAGGGTCTAGCGGGAGGACAGATACGCAGTATTTT. Translating it yields CASSVGSSGRTDTQYF.